This TCR beta chain was observed in a study of blood T cell repertoires in COVID-19. Across the whole study: The analysed material was cDNA or gDNA that came from T cells, B-cell-depleted T cells, or PBMCs.

CDR3 length: 14 amino acids. Germline V lookup: CDR1 SGDLS, CDR2 YYNGEE. V lost 3 bases, J lost 6 bases, and 14 bases lay in between. The data were produced by immunoSEQ multiplex PCR, yet TCRdb's version contains in-frame clones alone and is incomplete. The sample has some 50,000 clones; around 80% are singletons. The clonotype originates from a man between 45 and 60 years old with acute or convalescent COVID-19. The specimen was peripheral blood. This chain joins TRBV9 and TRBJ2-3, with D possibly TRBD2 on 6 matching bases. The DNA of the CDR3 is TGTGCCAGCAGCGAGGGACTCGCCTCGGATACGCAGTATTTT. This codes for CASSEGLASDTQYF.